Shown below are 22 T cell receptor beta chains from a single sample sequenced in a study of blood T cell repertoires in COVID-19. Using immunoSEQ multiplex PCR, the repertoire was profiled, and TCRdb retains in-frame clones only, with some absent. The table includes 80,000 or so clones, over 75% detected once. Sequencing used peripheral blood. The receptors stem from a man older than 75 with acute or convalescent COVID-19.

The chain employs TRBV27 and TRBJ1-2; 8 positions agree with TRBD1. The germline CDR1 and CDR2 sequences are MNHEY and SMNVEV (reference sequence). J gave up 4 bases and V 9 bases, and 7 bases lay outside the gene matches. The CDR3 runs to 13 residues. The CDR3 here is CASGQGYSYGYTF. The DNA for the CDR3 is TGTGCCAGTGGACAGGGATACAGCTATGGCTACACCTTC.

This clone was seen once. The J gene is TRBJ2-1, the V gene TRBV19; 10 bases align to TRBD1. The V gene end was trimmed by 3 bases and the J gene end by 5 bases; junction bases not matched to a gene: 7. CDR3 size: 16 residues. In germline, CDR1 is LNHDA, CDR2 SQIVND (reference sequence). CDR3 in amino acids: CASSMIGQGVHNEQFF. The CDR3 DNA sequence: TGTGCCAGTAGTATGATCGGACAGGGGGTCCACAATGAGCAGTTCTTC.

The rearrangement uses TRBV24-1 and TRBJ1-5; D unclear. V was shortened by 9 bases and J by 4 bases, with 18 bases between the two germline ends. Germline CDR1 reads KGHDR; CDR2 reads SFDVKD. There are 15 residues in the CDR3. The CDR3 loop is CATVWRNQNNQPQHF. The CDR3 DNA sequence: TGTGCCACCGTTTGGAGAAACCAAAATAATCAGCCCCAGCATTTT.

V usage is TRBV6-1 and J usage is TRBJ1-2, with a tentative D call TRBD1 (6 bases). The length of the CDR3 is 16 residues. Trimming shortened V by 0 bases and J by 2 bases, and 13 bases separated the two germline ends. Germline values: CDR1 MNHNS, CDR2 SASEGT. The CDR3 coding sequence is TGTGCCAGCAGTGAAGCGCGCGGGGGCCCCAACTATGGCTACACCTTC. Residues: CASSEARGGPNYGYTF.

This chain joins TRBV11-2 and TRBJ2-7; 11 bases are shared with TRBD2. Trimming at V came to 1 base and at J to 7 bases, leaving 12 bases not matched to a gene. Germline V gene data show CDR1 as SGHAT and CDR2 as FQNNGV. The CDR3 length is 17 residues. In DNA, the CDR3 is TGTGCCAGCAGCTTAGCTCTAACTAGCGGGGGTCAGGGGGAGCAGTACTTC. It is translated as CASSLALTSGGQGEQYF.

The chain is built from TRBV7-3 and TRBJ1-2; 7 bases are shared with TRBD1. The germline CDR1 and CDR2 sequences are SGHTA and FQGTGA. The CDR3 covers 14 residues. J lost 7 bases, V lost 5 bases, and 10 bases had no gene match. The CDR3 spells CASSPQGGGGGYTF. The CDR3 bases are TGTGCCAGCAGCCCCCAAGGGGGCGGCGGTGGCTACACCTTC.

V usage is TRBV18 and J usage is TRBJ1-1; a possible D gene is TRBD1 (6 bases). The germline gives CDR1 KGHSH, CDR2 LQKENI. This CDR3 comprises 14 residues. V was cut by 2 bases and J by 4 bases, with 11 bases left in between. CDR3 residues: CASSPGGRGTEAFF. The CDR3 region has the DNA TGTGCCAGCTCACCAGGGGGCAGAGGCACTGAAGCTTTCTTT.

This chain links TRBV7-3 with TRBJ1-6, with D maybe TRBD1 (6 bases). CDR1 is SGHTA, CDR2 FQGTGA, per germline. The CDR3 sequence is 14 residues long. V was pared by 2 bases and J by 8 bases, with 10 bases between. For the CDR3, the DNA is TGTGCCAGCAGCTTACAGGGACAACATTCACCCCTCCACTTT. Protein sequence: CASSLQGQHSPLHF.

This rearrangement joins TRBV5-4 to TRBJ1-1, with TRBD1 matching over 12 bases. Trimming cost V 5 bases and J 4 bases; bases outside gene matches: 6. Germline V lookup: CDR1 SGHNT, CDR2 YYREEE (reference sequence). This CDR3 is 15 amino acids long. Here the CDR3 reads CASRPPGQGATEAFF. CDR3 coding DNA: TGTGCCAGCAGGCCTCCGGGACAGGGGGCCACTGAAGCTTTCTTT.

This CDR3 reads CASSLLAGGRADTQYF. The CDR3 coding sequence is TGTGCCAGCAGTCTCCTAGCGGGGGGCCGCGCAGATACGCAGTATTTT. The gene calls are TRBV27 and TRBJ2-3; 11 bases are a match to TRBD2. Looked up from germline, CDR1 is MNHEY and CDR2 is SMNVEV (reference sequence). The CDR3 extends over 16 amino acids. With V trimmed by 5 bases and J by 4 bases, 8 bases remained unmatched.

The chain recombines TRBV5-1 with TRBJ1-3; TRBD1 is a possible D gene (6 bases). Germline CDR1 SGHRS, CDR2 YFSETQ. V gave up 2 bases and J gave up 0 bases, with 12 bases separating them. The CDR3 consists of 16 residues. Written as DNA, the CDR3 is TGCGCCAGCAGCTTCCAGGGGCCTTCCTCTGGAAACACCATATATTTT. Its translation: CASSFQGPSSGNTIYF.

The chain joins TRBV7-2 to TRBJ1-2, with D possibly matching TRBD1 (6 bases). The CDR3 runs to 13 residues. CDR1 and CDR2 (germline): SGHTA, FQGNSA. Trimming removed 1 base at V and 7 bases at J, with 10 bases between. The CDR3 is CASSLDGGAGYTF. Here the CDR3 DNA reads TGTGCCAGCAGCTTAGATGGGGGCGCTGGCTACACCTTC.

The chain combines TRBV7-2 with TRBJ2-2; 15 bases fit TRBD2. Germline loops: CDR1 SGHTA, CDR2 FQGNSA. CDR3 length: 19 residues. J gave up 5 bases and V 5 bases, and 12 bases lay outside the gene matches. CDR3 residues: CASSPRTSGGAFETGELFF. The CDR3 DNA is TGTGCCAGCAGCCCGCGGACTAGCGGGGGGGCCTTTGAGACCGGGGAGCTGTTTTTT.

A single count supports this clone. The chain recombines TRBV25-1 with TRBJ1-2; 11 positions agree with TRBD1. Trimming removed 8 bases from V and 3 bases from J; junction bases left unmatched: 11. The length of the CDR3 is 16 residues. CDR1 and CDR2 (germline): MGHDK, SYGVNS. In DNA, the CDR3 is TGTGCCAGCTACGGGACAGGGGGGGAGAGAGACTATGGCTACACCTTC. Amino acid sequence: CASYGTGGERDYGYTF.

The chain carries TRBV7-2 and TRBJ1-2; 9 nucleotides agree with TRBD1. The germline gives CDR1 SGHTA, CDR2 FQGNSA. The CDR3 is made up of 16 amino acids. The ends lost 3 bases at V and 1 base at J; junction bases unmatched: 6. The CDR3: CASSLDRGRVNYGYTF. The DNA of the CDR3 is TGTGCCAGCAGCTTGGACAGGGGTAGGGTTAACTATGGCTACACCTTC.

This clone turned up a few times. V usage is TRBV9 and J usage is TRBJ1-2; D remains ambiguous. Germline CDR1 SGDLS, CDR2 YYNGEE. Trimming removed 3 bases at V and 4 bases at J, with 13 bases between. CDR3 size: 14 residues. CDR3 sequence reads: CASSAGDKSYGYTF. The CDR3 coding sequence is TGTGCCAGCAGCGCGGGAGACAAGAGCTATGGCTACACCTTC.

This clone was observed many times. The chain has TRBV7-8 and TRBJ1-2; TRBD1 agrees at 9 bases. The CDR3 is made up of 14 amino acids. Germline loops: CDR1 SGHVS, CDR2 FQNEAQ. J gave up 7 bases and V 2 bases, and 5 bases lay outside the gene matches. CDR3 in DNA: TGTGCCAGCAGCTTACGGACAGGGGACCGTGGCTACACCTTC. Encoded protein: CASSLRTGDRGYTF.

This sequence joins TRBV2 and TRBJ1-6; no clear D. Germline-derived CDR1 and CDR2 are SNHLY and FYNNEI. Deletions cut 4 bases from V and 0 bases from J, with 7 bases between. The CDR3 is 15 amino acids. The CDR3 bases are TGTGCCAGCAGTGGAGAGAGCTCCTATAATTCACCCCTCCACTTT. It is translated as CASSGESSYNSPLHF.

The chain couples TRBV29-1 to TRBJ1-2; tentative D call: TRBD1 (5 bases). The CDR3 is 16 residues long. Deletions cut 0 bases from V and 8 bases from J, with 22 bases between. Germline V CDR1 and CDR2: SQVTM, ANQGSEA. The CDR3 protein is CSVEDQDLDTAGGYTF. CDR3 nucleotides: TGCAGCGTTGAAGATCAGGATTTGGACACAGCGGGGGGCTACACCTTC. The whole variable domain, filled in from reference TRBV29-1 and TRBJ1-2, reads SAVISQKPSRDICQRGTSLTIQCQVDSQVTMMFWYRQQPGQSLTLIATANQGSEATYESGFVIDKFPISRPNLTFSTLTVSNMSPEDSSIYLCSVEDQDLDTAGGYTFGSGTRLTVV.

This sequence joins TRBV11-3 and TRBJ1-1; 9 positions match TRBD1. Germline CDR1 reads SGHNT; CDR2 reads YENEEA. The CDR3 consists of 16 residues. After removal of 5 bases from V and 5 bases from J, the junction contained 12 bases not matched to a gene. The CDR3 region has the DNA TGTGCCAGCAGCAATAGACCGGGACAGGGAGGGACTGAAGCTTTCTTT. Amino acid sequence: CASSNRPGQGGTEAFF. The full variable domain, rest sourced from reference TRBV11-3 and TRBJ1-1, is EAGVVQSPRYKIIEKKQPVAFWCNPISGHNTLYWYLQNLGQGPELLIRYENEEAVDDSQLPKDRFSAERLKGVDSTLKIQPAELGDSAVYLCASSNRPGQGGTEAFFGQGTRLTVV.

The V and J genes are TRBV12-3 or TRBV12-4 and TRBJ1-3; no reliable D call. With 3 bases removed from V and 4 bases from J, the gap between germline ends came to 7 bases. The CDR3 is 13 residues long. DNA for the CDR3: TGTGCCAGCAGTTTGGGAGACGGAAACACCATATATTTT. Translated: CASSLGDGNTIYF.

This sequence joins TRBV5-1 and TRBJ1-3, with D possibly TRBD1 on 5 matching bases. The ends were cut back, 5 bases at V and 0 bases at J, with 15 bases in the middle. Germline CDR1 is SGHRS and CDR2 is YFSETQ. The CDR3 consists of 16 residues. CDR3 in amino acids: CASSSGDTNSGNTIYF. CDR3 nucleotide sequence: TGCGCCAGCAGTTCGGGGGATACCAACTCTGGAAACACCATATATTTT. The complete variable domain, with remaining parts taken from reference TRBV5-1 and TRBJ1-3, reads KAGVTQTPRYLIKTRGQQVTLSCSPISGHRSVSWYQQTPGQGLQFLFEYFSETQRNKGNFPGRFSGRQFSNSRSEMNVSTLELGDSALYLCASSSGDTNSGNTIYFGEGSWLTVV.